These 5 T cell receptor beta chains share one sample of origin, sequenced in a study of blood T cell repertoires in COVID-19. Assay: immunoSEQ multiplex PCR; the TCRdb copy retains only in-frame clones and omits some. The sample yields about 42,000 clones, about 89% seen once. Sequenced sample: peripheral blood. These receptors originate from a human donor in a cohort sampled during active COVID-19.

V gene TRBV4-1 combines with J gene TRBJ1-2, with a tentative D call TRBD1 (5 bases). Germline V gives CDR1 MGHRA, CDR2 YSYEKL. V was shortened by 0 bases and J by 2 bases, with 19 bases between the two germline ends. CDR3 length: 18 amino acids. DNA of the CDR3: TGCGCCAGCAGCCAAGATGGGGGGTCAGGGCGGACCAACTATGGCTACACCTTC. The encoded protein is CASSQDGGSGRTNYGYTF.

J is TRBJ1-3 and V is TRBV7-2, with D uncertain. The CDR3 has 14 amino acids. Germline V gene data show CDR1 as SGHTA and CDR2 as FQGNSA. The V end lost 6 bases, the J end lost 0 bases, and 9 bases lay between the germline ends. CDR3 DNA sequence: TGTGCCAGCAGATCACTCAACTCTGGAAACACCATATATTTT. This encodes CASRSLNSGNTIYF.

This sequence joins TRBV7-2 and TRBJ1-6, with 9 bases lining up with TRBD1. The CDR3 extends over 17 amino acids. Germline V gene lookup returns CDR1 SGHTA and CDR2 FQGNSA. V lost 6 bases and J lost 7; bases outside the gene matches: 13. As DNA, the CDR3 is TGTGCCAGCAGTCAACCGTCGGGACAGGGTTACAATTCACCCCTCCACTTT. It encodes CASSQPSGQGYNSPLHF.

This chain uses TRBV15 with TRBJ1-4, with TRBD1 matching over 7 bases. V trimming: 5 bases; J trimming: 3 bases; junction bases outside the gene matches: 3. The CDR3 runs to 14 residues. Germline V gene sequence: CDR1 LNHNV, CDR2 YYDKDF (reference sequence). CDR3 sequence reads: CATSQDRANEKLFF. The CDR3, as DNA: TGTGCCACCAGCCAAGACAGGGCTAATGAAAAACTGTTTTTT.

The V call is TRBV6-5, the J call TRBJ1-1; D is unresolved. Germline lookup yields CDR1 MNHEY and CDR2 SVGAGI. V was shortened by 2 bases and J by 3 bases, with 16 bases between the two germline ends. The CDR3 covers 16 residues. This CDR3 is CASSYTFLQFDTEAFF. The CDR3 nucleotides are TGTGCCAGCAGTTACACATTTTTACAATTTGACACTGAAGCTTTCTTT.